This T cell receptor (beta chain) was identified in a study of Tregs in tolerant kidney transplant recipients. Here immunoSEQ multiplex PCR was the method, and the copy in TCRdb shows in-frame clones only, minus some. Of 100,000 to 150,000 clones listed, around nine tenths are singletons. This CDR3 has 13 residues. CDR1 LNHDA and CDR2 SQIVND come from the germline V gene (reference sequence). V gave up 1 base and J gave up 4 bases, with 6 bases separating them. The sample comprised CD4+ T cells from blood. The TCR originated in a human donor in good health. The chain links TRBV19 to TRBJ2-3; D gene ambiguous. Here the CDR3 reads CASSIVRADTQYF. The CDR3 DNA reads TGTGCCAGTAGTATAGTCCGAGCAGATACGCAGTATTTT.